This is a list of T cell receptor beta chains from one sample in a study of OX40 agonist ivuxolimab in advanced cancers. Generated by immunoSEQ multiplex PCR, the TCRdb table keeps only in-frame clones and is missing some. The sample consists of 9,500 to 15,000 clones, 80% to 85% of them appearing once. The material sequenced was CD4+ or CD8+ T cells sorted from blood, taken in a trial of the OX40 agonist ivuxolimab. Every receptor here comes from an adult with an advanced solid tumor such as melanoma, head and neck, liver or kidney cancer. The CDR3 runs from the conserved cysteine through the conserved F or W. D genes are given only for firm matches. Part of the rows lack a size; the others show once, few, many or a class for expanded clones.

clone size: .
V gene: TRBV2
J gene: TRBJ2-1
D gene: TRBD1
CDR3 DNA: TGTGCCAGCAAGGACAGGGCCTACAATGAGCAGTTCTTC
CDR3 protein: CASKDRAYNEQFF

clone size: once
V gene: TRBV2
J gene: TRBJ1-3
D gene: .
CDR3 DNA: TGTGCCAGCAGTGAAAAGGGGAATGGCTTAGGAAACACCATATATTTT
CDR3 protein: CASSEKGNGLGNTIYF

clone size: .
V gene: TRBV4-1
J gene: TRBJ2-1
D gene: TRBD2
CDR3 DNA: TGCGCCAGCAGCCAAGTTGGGACTAGGAATGCAATTGAGCAGTTCTTC
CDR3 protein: CASSQVGTRNAIEQFF

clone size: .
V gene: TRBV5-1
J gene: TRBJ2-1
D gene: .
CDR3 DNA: TGCGCCAGCAGCTTTACAGCGGATGAGCAGTTCTTC
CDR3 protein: CASSFTADEQFF

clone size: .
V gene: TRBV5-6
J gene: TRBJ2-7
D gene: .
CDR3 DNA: TGTGCCAGCAGCCCCGGCCCCTCCAACGAGCAGTACTTC
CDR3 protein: CASSPGPSNEQYF

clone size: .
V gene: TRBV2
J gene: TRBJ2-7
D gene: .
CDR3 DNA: TGTGCCAGTGGGGCGGGACAGACCATCTACGAGCAGTACTTC
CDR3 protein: CASGAGQTIYEQYF

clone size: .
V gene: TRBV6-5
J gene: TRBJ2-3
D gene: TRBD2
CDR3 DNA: TGTGCCAGCAGTCCACTAGCGGGAGTATTGGATACGCAGTATTTT
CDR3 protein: CASSPLAGVLDTQYF

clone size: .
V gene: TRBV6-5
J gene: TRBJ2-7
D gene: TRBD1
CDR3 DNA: TGTGCCAGCAGTTACTCGATCGGGACAGGGGACGAGCAGTACTTC
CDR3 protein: CASSYSIGTGDEQYF

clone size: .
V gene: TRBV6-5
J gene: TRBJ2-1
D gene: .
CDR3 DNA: TGTGCCAGCAGACTCCGGGATAGCTCCTACAATGAGCAGTTCTTC
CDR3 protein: CASRLRDSSYNEQFF

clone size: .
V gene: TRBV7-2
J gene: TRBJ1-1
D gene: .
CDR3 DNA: TGTGCCAGCAGCCTGAGGACTAACACTGAAGCTTTCTTT
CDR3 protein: CASSLRTNTEAFF

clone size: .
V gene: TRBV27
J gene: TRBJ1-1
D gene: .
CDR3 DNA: TGTGCCAGCAGCTTTGGATTGAGCACTGAAGCTTTCTTT
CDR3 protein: CASSFGLSTEAFF

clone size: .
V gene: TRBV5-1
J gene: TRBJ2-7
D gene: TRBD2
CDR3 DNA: TGCGCCAGCAACGTTGGGGAGCGGACTAGCGGGAGCTACGAGCAGTACTTC
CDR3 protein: CASNVGERTSGSYEQYF

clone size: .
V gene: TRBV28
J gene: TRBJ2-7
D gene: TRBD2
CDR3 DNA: TGTGCCAGCAGTTCCATAAAATCTTCACTAGCGGGAGCCTACGAGCAGTACTTC
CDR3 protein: CASSSIKSSLAGAYEQYF

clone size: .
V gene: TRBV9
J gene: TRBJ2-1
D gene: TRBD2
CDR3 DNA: TGTGCCAGCAGCGAAGGGACTAGCGGGAGCTCCTACAATGAGCAGTTCTTC
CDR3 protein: CASSEGTSGSSYNEQFF

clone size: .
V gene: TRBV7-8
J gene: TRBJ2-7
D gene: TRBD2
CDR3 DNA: TGTGCCAGCAGCTTAGACCCTGGGCTAGCGGGGGCCTACGAGCAGTACTTC
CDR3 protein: CASSLDPGLAGAYEQYF

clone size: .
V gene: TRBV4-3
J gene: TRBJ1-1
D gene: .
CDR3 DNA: TGCGCCAGCAGCAAGTTTCCGGCGGGAAGCAACACTGAAGCTTTCTTT
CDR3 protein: CASSKFPAGSNTEAFF

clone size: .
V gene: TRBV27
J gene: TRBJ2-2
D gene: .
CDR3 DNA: TGTGCCAGCACCCCTTTAGGGGGTCCCGGGGAGCTGTTTTTT
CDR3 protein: CASTPLGGPGELFF

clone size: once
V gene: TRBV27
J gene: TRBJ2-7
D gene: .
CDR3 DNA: TGTGCCAGCAGTGTGATTGGGAACTCCTACGAGCAGTACTTC
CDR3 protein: CASSVIGNSYEQYF

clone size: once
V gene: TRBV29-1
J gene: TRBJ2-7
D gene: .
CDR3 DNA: TGCAGCGTAGAGGCTGGTCCCTACGAGCAGTACTTC
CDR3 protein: CSVEAGPYEQYF

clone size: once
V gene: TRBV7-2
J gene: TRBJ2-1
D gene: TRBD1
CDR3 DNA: TGTGCCAGCAGCCCTTCCCGGGACAGGTATCATGAGCAGTTCTTC
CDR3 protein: CASSPSRDRYHEQFF

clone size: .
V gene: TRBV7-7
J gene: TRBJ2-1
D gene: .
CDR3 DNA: TGTGCTAGCAGCGAGCCCGGGGATGAGCAGTTCTTC
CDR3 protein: CASSEPGDEQFF

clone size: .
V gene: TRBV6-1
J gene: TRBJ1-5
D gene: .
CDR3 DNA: TGTGCCAGCAGTGTATCACAGGGAGGGAGTCAGCCCCAGCATTTT
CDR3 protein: CASSVSQGGSQPQHF

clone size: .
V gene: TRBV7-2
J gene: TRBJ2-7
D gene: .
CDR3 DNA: TGTGCCAGCAGCTTAGCGACCGAGGACGAGCAGTACTTC
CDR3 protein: CASSLATEDEQYF

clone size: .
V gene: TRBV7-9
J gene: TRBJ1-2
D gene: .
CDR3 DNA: TGTGCCAGCAGCTTAGTTCTAGGGCCTAACTATGGCTACACCTTC
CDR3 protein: CASSLVLGPNYGYTF

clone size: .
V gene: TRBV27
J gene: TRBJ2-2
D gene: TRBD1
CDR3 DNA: TGTGCCAGCAGTTTCGTGACAGGGGACCTCTCGCGCGCCGGGGAGCTGTTTTTT
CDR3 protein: CASSFVTGDLSRAGELFF

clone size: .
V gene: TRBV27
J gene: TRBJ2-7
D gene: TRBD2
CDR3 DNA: TGTGCCAGCAGTCCACGGACTAGCGGCCTGTACGAGCAGTACTTC
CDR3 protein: CASSPRTSGLYEQYF

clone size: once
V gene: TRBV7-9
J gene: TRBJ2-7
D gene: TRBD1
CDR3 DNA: TGTGCCAGCAGGGAATTACTCCGGGACAGTGGAACCTACGAGCAGTACTTC
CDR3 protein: CASRELLRDSGTYEQYF

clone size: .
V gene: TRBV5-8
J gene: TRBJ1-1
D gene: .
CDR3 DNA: TGTGCCAGCAGCCCGTCGGACAGACACACTGAAGCTTTCTTT
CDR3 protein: CASSPSDRHTEAFF

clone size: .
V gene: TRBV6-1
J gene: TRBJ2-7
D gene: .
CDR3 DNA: TGTGCCAGCAGTGAAGGGGCAGGGAGAATTTCGGGGCCCTACTACGAGCAGTACTTC
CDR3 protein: CASSEGAGRISGPYYEQYF

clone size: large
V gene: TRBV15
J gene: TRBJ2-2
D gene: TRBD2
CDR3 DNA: TGTGCCACCAGCAGAGAGCGGGACGGGAGGACCCCAACCGCGAACACCGGGGAGCTGTTTTTT
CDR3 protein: CATSRERDGRTPTANTGELFF

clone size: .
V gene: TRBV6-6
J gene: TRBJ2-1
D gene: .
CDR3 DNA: TGTGCCAGCAGTTCTAATGAGCAGTTCTTC
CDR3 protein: CASSSNEQFF

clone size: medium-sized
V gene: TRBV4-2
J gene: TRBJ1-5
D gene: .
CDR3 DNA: TGTGCCAGCAGCCAAGACCCAGGGGCGGGTCAGCCCCAGCATTTT
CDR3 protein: CASSQDPGAGQPQHF

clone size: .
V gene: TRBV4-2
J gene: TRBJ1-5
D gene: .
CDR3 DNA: TGTGCCAGCAGCCAAGATTGGGGGAGGGATCAGCCCCAGCATTTT
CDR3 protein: CASSQDWGRDQPQHF

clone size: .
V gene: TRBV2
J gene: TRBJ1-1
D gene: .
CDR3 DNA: TGTGCCAGCAGTGAAGAGGACAACTACATGAACACTGAAGCTTTCTTT
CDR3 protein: CASSEEDNYMNTEAFF

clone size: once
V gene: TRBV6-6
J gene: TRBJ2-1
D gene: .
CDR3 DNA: TGTGCCAGCAGTTGGTTGGGCAATGAGCAGTTCTTC
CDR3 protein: CASSWLGNEQFF

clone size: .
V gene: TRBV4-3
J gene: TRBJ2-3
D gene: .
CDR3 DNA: TGCGCCAGCAGCCAAGATATACCGGGATCCGATACGCAGTATTTT
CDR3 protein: CASSQDIPGSDTQYF

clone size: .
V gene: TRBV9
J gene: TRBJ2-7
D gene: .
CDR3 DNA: TGTGCCAGCAGCGTAGGTTACCACAACCGCTACGAGCAGTACTTC
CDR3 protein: CASSVGYHNRYEQYF

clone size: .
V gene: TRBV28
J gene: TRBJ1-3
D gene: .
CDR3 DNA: TGTGCCAGCAGTTTATGGAGCTGGGGGGGCACTGGAAACACCATATATTTT
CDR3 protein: CASSLWSWGGTGNTIYF

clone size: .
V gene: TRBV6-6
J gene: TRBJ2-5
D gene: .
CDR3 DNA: TGTGCCAGCAGTTACTCGATTGGGGAGACCCAGTACTTC
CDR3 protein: CASSYSIGETQYF

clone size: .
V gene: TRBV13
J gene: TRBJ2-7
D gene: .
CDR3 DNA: TGTGCCAGCAGCTTAGGCGCAGGGTTGATCGTCGAGCAGTACTTC
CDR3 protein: CASSLGAGLIVEQYF

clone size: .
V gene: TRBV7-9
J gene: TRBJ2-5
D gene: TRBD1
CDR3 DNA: TGTGCCAGCAGTTACGGACAGGCCACGAGGCTGGAGACCCAGTACTTC
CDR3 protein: CASSYGQATRLETQYF

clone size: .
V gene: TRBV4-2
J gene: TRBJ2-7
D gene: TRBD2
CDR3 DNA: TGTGCCAGCAGCCAAGGGATGCGGGAGGGCCACGAGCAGTACTTC
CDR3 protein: CASSQGMREGHEQYF

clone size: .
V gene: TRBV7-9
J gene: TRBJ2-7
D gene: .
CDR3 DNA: TGTGCCAGCAGCTCTAGCAGATACTACGAGCAGTACTTC
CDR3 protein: CASSSSRYYEQYF

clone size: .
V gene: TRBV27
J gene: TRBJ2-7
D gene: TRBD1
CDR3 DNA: TGTGCCAGCTGTCCCCTGGGACAGCCCTACGAGCAGTACTTC
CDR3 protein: CASCPLGQPYEQYF

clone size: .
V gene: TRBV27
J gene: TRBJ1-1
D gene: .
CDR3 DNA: TGTGCCAGCAGTTTGAACAGGGTAGGCACTGAAGCTTTCTTT
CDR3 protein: CASSLNRVGTEAFF

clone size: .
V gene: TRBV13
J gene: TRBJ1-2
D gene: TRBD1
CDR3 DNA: TGTGCCAGCATTCTTAGAGGGGGCAACGGCTATGGCTACACCTTC
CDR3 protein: CASILRGGNGYGYTF

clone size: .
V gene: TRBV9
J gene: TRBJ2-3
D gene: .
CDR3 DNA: TGTGCCAGCAGCGTAGGCCGGAGCACAGATACGCAGTATTTT
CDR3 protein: CASSVGRSTDTQYF

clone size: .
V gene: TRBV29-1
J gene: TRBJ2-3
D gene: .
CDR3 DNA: TGCAGCGTTGAAGATGTGGGGCAGGGGATCGATACGCAGTATTTT
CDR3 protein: CSVEDVGQGIDTQYF

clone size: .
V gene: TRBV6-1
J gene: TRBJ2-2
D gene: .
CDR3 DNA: TGTGCCAGCAGTGTAAAAGGGAAGACCGGGGAGCTGTTTTTT
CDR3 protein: CASSVKGKTGELFF

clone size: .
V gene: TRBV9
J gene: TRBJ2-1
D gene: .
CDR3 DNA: TGTGCCAGCAGCAAAATACCGGGAATCTCCTACAATGAGCAGTTCTTC
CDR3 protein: CASSKIPGISYNEQFF

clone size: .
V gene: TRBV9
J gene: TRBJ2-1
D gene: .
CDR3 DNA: TGTGCCAGCAGCCCGGTTGGGGGGGAGCAGTTCTTC
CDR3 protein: CASSPVGGEQFF

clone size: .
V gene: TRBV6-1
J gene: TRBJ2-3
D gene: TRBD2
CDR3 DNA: TGTGCCAGCATTGGACTAGCGGGGTGGGATACGCAGTATTTT
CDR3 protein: CASIGLAGWDTQYF

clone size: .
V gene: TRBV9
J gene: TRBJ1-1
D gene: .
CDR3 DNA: TGTGCCAGCAGCGTAGGAGGGCTGAAGGCTGAAGCTTTCTTT
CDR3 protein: CASSVGGLKAEAFF

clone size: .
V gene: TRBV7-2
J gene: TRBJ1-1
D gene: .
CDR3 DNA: TGTGCCAGCAGCCCACTGGTGGCGAACACTGAAGCTTTCTTT
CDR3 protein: CASSPLVANTEAFF

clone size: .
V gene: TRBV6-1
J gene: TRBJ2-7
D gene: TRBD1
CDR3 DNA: TGTGCCTCCCGAGGCGGCATCGGGACAGCCTACGAGCAGTACTTC
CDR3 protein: CASRGGIGTAYEQYF

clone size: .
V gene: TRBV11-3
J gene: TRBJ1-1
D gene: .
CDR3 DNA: TGTGCCAGCAGCTTAGCTGCAGGGCAAGAAGCTTTCTTT
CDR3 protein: CASSLAAGQEAFF

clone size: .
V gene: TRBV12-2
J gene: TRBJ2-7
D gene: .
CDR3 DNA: TGTGCAAGTCGCCGTCTCTACGAGCAGTACTTC
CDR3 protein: CASRRLYEQYF

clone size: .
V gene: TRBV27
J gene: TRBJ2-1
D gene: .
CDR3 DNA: TGTGCCAGCAGTTTATCAGAGAATGAGCAGTTCTTC
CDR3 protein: CASSLSENEQFF

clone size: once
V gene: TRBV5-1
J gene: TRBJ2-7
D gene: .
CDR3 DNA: TGCGCCAGCAGCTTGGAACAGGGAAATCACGAGCAGTACTTC
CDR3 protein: CASSLEQGNHEQYF